These 18 T cell receptor beta chains originate from one sample sequenced in a study of blood T cell repertoires in COVID-19 (dated by TCRdb to about 2020). The library was made by the immunoSEQ multiplex PCR assay. This immuneACCESS table, as held by TCRdb, lists in-frame sequences with V and J called but not all clones. Of the missing ones, under half trace to an unresolved V gene in checked studies; the others have no known cause. In this sample the table shows some 290,000 clones, 80% to 90% of which occur a single time. About 12% of the sample is held by the ten biggest clonotypes. Sequencing was done on a sample of peripheral blood. The receptors derive from a woman aged 30 to 39 with COVID-19, enrolled during active disease.

This chain uses TRBV13 with TRBJ2-1; TRBD1 matches at 9 bases. The germline CDR1 and CDR2 sequences are PRHDT and FYEKMQ (reference sequence). This CDR3 is built from 15 residues. Trimming took 7 bases from V and 7 from J; bases not matched to a gene: 11. CDR3 amino acids: CASTDQGQGKNEQFF. For the CDR3, the DNA is TGTGCCAGCACCGACCAGGGACAGGGAAAAAATGAGCAGTTCTTC.

V is TRBV12-5 and J is TRBJ1-5; the D gene is possibly TRBD1 (5 bases). Deletions cut 5 bases from V and 4 bases from J, with 15 bases between. The CDR3 totals 15 residues. Germline V gene sequence: CDR1 LGHNT, CDR2 FRNRAP. In nucleotides, the CDR3 is TGTGCTAGTGGTCCCGGGACTAGCGTGAATCAGCCCCAGCATTTT. This translates into CASGPGTSVNQPQHF.

This clone appeared a single time. The CDR3 sequence: CSVAGRIYGYTF. The CDR3 DNA follows: TGCAGCGTCGCGGGACGGATCTATGGCTACACCTTC. The chain recombines TRBV29-1 with TRBJ1-2; possible D gene TRBD1, 5 bases. The germline gives CDR1 SQVTM, CDR2 ANQGSEA. V lost 6 bases to trimming and J lost 4 bases, with 12 bases between them. This CDR3 is built from 12 residues.

The V and J genes are TRBV25-1 and TRBJ2-7; 9 bases agree with TRBD1. The CDR3 sequence is 13 residues long. J gave up 3 bases and V 6 bases, and 3 bases lay outside the gene matches. Germline CDR1 MGHDK, CDR2 SYGVNS. The CDR3 region has the DNA TGTGCCAGCAGAAGGACAGGGGACTACGAGCAGTACTTC. Protein sequence: CASRRTGDYEQYF.

The V and J genes are TRBV7-8 and TRBJ2-7; D is undetermined. CDR3 length: 16 amino acids. Per the germline V gene, CDR1 is SGHVS and CDR2 is FQNEAQ. V was cut by 1 base and J by 2 bases, with 15 bases left in between. The chain's CDR3 is CASSLDGTQAAYEQYF. The DNA of the CDR3 is TGTGCCAGCAGCTTAGATGGCACCCAGGCCGCCTACGAGCAGTACTTC.

The rearrangement links TRBV2 to TRBJ2-5; tentative D call: TRBD2 (5 bases). Looked up from germline, CDR1 is SNHLY and CDR2 is FYNNEI. The CDR3 runs 13 residues. V gave up 8 bases and J gave up 5 bases, with 15 bases separating them. CDR3 in DNA: TGTGCCAGCTTAGGCTACCCGGGGGAGACCCAGTACTTC. This gives the protein CASLGYPGETQYF.

This rearrangement joins TRBV6-5 to TRBJ1-2, with TRBD1 as a possible D gene (6 bases). Germline values: CDR1 MNHEY, CDR2 SVGAGI. Trimming took 7 bases from V and 7 from J, leaving 16 bases between them. The CDR3 extends over 13 amino acids. This chain's CDR3 is CASTGRTGSGYTF. CDR3 in DNA: TGTGCCAGCACCGGACGCACAGGGTCTGGCTACACCTTC.

This chain joins TRBV5-4 and TRBJ2-3, with D perhaps TRBD2 (6 bases). With 3 bases removed from V and 2 bases from J, the gap between germline ends came to 16 bases. The length of the CDR3 is 16 residues. CDR1 and CDR2 (germline): SGHNT, YYREEE (reference sequence). This chain's CDR3 is CASSSPAGRPTDTQYF. Here the CDR3 DNA reads TGTGCCAGCAGCTCCCCCGCGGGACGTCCCACAGATACGCAGTATTTT.

The chain is built from TRBV27 and TRBJ1-2, with 8 bases identical to TRBD1. V trimming: 6 bases; J trimming: 5 bases; junction bases outside the gene matches: 8. The CDR3 contains 14 residues. CDR1 is MNHEY, CDR2 SMNVEV, per germline (reference sequence). This CDR3 reads CASSPQGGLYGYTF. The CDR3 bases are TGTGCCAGCAGCCCACAGGGGGGCCTATATGGCTACACCTTC.

The gene calls are TRBV5-4 and TRBJ1-1; possible D gene TRBD1, 5 bases. V lost 3 bases to trimming and J lost 4 bases, with 13 bases between them. The germline gives CDR1 SGHNT, CDR2 YYREEE (reference sequence). The CDR3 has 14 residues. The CDR3 DNA follows: TGTGCCAGCAGCTACCGGGGCGGGGGCACTGAAGCTTTCTTT. Protein product: CASSYRGGGTEAFF. Drawing the rest from reference TRBV5-4 and TRBJ1-1, the complete variable domain is ETGVTQSPTHLIKTRGQQVTLRCSSQSGHNTVSWYQQALGQGPQFIFQYYREEENGRGNFPPRFSGLQFPNYSSELNVNALELDDSALYLCASSYRGGGTEAFFGQGTRLTVV.

This chain uses TRBV19 with TRBJ1-6, with no clear D. CDR1 is LNHDA and CDR2 is SQIVND in the germline V gene (reference sequence). Deletions cut 4 bases from V and 9 bases from J, with 10 bases between. CDR3 length: 13 residues. The CDR3 spells CASSTAVGSPLHF. The DNA of the CDR3 is TGTGCCAGTAGTACGGCGGTTGGTTCACCCCTCCACTTT.

Comment on this clone: This specimen includes other DNA sequences encoding the same CDR3. This sequence joins TRBV5-4 and TRBJ2-1, with 8 bases fitting TRBD1. J lost 3 bases, V lost 2 bases, and 1 base had no gene match. The CDR3 has 14 residues. Germline V gene lookup returns CDR1 SGHNT and CDR2 YYREEE (reference sequence). CDR3 in amino acids: CASSLTGGYNEQFF. The DNA for the CDR3 is TGTGCCAGCAGCTTAACAGGGGGCTACAATGAGCAGTTCTTC. Drawing the rest from reference TRBV5-4 and TRBJ2-1, the complete variable domain is ETGVTQSPTHLIKTRGQQVTLRCSSQSGHNTVSWYQQALGQGPQFIFQYYREEENGRGNFPPRFSGLQFPNYSSELNVNALELDDSALYLCASSLTGGYNEQFFGPGTRLTVL.

The J gene is TRBJ1-1, the V gene TRBV27; 8 nucleotides match TRBD1. The V segment lost 6 bases and the J segment 4 bases; nucleotides outside the gene matches: 4. The CDR3 runs to 13 residues. Germline CDR1 is MNHEY and CDR2 is SMNVEV (reference sequence). The CDR3 loop is CASRPDRGTEAFF. The CDR3, as DNA: TGTGCCAGCAGACCCGACAGGGGCACTGAAGCTTTCTTT.

This chain connects TRBV19 to TRBJ1-3; D ambiguous. V lost 5 bases, J lost 3 bases, and 20 bases lay in between. Germline CDR1 reads LNHDA; CDR2 reads SQIVND (reference sequence). The CDR3 covers 17 residues. This CDR3 is CASSDKLASLGGNTIYF. Written as DNA, the CDR3 is TGTGCCAGTAGTGACAAGTTGGCTTCTCTGGGTGGAAACACCATATATTTT.

V gene TRBV6-1 combines with J gene TRBJ1-2; perhaps TRBD1 as D (5 bases). The V end was cut by 2 bases, the J end by 8 bases, with 12 bases between. Germline V gene lookup returns CDR1 MNHNS and CDR2 SASEGT. CDR3 length: 13 amino acids. The CDR3 reads CASSESQGYGYTF. CDR3 sequence (DNA): TGTGCCAGCAGTGAATCTCAGGGATACGGCTACACCTTC.

This clone was seen a few times. This chain connects TRBV7-9 to TRBJ1-4, with D possibly TRBD1 on 6 matching bases. CDR1 is SEHNR, CDR2 FQNEAQ, per germline (reference sequence). The CDR3 has 12 amino acids. V lost 6 bases and J 8 bases, leaving 10 bases between the germline ends. The DNA for the CDR3 is TGTGCCAGCAGAGGACAGCCGGAAAAACTGTTTTTT. Its translation is CASRGQPEKLFF. Complete variable domain (other parts from reference TRBV7-9 and TRBJ1-4): DTGVSQNPRHKITKRGQNVTFRCDPISEHNRLYWYRQTLGQGPEFLTYFQNEAQLEKSRLLSDRFSAERPKGSFSTLEIQRTEQGDSAMYLCASRGQPEKLFFGSGTQLSVL.

This clone showed up just once. V is TRBV27 and J is TRBJ1-1; 10 bases map to TRBD1. This CDR3 has 14 residues. V gave up 5 bases and J gave up 5 bases; unmatched junction bases: 5. Looked up from germline, CDR1 is MNHEY and CDR2 is SMNVEV (reference sequence). DNA of the CDR3: TGTGCCAGCAGTCCCCGGACAGGGGGGACTGAAGCTTTCTTT. Amino acids: CASSPRTGGTEAFF.

This sequence joins TRBV11-2 and TRBJ2-1; 13 nucleotides agree with TRBD2. Germline V gene data show CDR1 as SGHAT and CDR2 as FQNNGV. The V gene end was trimmed by 0 bases and the J gene end by 6 bases; junction bases not matched to a gene: 2. CDR3 length: 16 amino acids. The CDR3 DNA follows: TGTGCCAGCAGCTTAGATACTAGCGGGGGGGGCAATGAGCAGTTCTTC. Translated: CASSLDTSGGGNEQFF. Full variable domain (rest looked up from reference TRBV11-2 and TRBJ2-1): EAGVAQSPRYKIIEKRQSVAFWCNPISGHATLYWYQQILGQGPKLLIQFQNNGVVDDSQLPKDRFSAERLKGVDSTLKIQPAKLEDSAVYLCASSLDTSGGGNEQFFGPGTRLTVL.